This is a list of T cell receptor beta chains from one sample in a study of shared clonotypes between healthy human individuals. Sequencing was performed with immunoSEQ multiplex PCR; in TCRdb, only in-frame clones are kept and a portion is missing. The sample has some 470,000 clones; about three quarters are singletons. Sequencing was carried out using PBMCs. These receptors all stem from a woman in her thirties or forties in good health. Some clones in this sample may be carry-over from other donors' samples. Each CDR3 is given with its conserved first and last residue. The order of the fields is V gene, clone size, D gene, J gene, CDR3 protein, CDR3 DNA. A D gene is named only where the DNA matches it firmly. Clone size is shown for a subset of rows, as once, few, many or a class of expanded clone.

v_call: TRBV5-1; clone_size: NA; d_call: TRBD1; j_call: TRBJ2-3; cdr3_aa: CASSLAGLTGGTDTQYF; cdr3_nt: TGCGCCAGCAGCTTGGCCGGGCTGACAGGGGGCACAGATACGCAGTATTTT
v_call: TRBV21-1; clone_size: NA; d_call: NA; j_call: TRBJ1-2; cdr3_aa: CASSKYFYGYTF; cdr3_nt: TGTGCCAGCAGCAAATATTTCTATGGCTACACCTTC
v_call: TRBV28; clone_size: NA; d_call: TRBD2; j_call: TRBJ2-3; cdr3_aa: CASSFPGLVADTQYF; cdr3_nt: TGTGCCAGCAGTTTCCCCGGACTAGTGGCAGATACGCAGTATTTT
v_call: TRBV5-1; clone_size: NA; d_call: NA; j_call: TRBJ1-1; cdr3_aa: CASSLAPGRNTEAFF; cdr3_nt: TGCGCCAGCAGCTTGGCCCCGGGGCGGAACACTGAAGCTTTCTTT
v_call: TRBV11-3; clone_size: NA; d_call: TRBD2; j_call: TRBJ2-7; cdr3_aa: CASSFQREGGEQYF; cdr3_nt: TGTGCCAGCAGCTTCCAGCGGGAGGGTGGAGAGCAGTACTTC
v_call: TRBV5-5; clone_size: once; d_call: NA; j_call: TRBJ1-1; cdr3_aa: CASSLGSLQDRAFF; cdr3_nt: TGTGCCAGCAGCTTGGGAAGCTTACAGGACCGAGCTTTCTTT
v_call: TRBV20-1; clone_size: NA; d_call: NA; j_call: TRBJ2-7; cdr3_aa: CSATDREQYF; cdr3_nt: TGCAGTGCCACGGACCGCGAGCAGTACTTC
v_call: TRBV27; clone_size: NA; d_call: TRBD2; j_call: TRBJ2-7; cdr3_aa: CASSHHRTSGLFEQYF; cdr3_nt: TGTGCCAGCAGCCACCATAGGACTAGCGGGCTCTTCGAGCAGTACTTC
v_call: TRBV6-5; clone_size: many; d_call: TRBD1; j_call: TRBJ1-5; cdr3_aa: CASSGQTGHSQPQHF; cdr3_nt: TGTGCCAGCAGTGGGCAGACAGGGCATAGTCAGCCCCAGCATTTT
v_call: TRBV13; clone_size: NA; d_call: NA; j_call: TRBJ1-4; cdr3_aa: CASSSNAHNEKLFF; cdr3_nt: TGTGCCAGCAGCTCAAACGCCCATAATGAAAAACTGTTTTTT
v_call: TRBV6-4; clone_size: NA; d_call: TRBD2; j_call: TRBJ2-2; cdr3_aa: CASSREVAGELFF; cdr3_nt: TGTGCCAGCTCGCGGGAGGTTGCCGGGGAGCTGTTTTTT
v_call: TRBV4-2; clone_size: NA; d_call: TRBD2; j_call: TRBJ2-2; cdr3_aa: CASSPTPRLAGGLGELFF; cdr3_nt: TGTGCCAGCAGCCCAACACCGCGACTAGCGGGAGGGTTGGGGGAGCTGTTTTTT
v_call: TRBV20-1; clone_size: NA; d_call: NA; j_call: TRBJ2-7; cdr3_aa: CSAKFGSEQYF; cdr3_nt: TGCAGTGCGAAATTTGGGTCCGAGCAGTACTTC
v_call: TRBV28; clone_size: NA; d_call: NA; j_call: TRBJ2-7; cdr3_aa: CASRGASEAYEQYF; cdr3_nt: TGTGCCAGCAGGGGGGCCTCGGAGGCATACGAGCAGTACTTC
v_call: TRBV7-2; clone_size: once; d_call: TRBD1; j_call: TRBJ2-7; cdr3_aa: CASSHLTGFIYEQYF; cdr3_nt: TGTGCCAGCAGCCATCTGACAGGGTTTATCTACGAGCAGTACTTC
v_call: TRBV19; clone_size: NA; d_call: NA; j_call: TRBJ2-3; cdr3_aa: CASSMTLGSTDTQYF; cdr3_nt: TGTGCCAGTAGTATGACCCTAGGTAGCACAGATACGCAGTATTTT
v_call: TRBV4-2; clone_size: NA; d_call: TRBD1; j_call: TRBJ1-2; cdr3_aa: CASSQTRGGYGYTF; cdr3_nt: TGTGCCAGCAGCCAAACCAGGGGGGGCTATGGCTACACCTTC
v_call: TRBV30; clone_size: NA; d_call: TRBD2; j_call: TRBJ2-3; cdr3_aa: CAWSVRASGSSDTQYF; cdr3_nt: TGTGCCTGGAGTGTACGGGCTAGCGGGTCTTCAGATACGCAGTATTTT
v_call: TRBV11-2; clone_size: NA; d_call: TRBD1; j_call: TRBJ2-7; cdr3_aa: CASSLGQGLYEQYF; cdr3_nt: TGTGCCAGCAGCCTGGGACAGGGACTCTACGAGCAGTACTTC
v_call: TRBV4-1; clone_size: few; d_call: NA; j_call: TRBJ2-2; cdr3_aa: CASSLPSANTGELFF; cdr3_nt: TGCGCCAGCAGCCTTCCTAGCGCGAACACCGGGGAGCTGTTTTTT
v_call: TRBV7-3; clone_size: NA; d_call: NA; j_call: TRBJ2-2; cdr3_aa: CASASGNTGELFF; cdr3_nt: TGTGCCTCAGCCAGCGGGAACACCGGGGAGCTGTTTTTT